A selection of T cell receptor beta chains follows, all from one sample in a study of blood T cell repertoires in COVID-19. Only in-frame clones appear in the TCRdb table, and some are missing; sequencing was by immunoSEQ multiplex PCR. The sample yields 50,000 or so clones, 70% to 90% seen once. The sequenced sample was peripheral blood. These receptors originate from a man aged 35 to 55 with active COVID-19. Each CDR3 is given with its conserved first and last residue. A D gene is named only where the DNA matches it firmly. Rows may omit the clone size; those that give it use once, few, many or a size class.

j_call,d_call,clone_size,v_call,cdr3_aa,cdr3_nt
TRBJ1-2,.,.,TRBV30,CAWSGIPGQHYGYTF,TGTGCCTGGAGTGGGATTCCCGGACAGCACTATGGCTACACCTTC
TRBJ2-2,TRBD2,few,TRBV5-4,CASRAGTSGRTGELFF,TGTGCCAGCAGGGCCGGGACTAGCGGGAGAACCGGGGAGCTGTTTTTT
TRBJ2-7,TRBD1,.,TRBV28,CASSFSWDRGVYEQYF,TGTGCCAGCAGTTTTTCATGGGACAGGGGGGTCTACGAGCAGTACTTC
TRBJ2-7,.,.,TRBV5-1,CASSLDRSSYEQYF,TGCGCCAGCAGCTTGGACAGAAGCTCCTACGAGCAGTACTTC
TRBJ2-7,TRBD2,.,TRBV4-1,CASSQDRGAAGGGYEQYF,TGCGCCAGCAGCCAAGATAGGGGGGCAGCGGGAGGAGGGTACGAGCAGTACTTC
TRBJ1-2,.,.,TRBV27,CASSSPAGGSQYGYTF,TGTGCCAGCAGTTCGCCCGCTGGAGGGAGTCAGTATGGCTACACCTTC
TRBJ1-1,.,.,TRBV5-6,CASSPMGGTSKTGAFF,TGTGCCAGCAGCCCGATGGGGGGGACCTCCAAAACGGGAGCTTTCTTT
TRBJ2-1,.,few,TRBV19,CASSISGVHEQFF,TGTGCCAGTAGTATTTCCGGGGTTCATGAGCAGTTCTTC
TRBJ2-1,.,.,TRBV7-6,CASSLMGPVYNEQFF,TGTGCCAGCAGCTTAATGGGGCCCGTTTACAATGAGCAGTTCTTC
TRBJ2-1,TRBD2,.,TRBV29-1,CSVEDLAGPPNEQFF,TGCAGCGTTGAAGATCTAGCGGGACCTCCGAATGAGCAGTTCTTC
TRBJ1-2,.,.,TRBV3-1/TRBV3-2,CASRPGGGSGSGYTF,TGTGCCAGCAGACCCGGGGGGGGCTCTGGGAGTGGCTACACCTTC
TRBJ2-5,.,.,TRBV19,CASSITGGVQETQYF,TGTGCCAGTAGTATCACCGGTGGAGTACAAGAGACCCAGTACTTC
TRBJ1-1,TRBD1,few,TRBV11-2,CASSRDRSTEAFF,TGTGCCAGCAGCCGGGACAGATCCACTGAAGCTTTCTTT
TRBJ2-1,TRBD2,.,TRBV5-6,CASSLTSGDSGEQFF,TGTGCCAGCAGCTTGACTAGCGGAGACTCCGGAGAGCAGTTCTTC
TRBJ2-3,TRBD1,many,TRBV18,CASSLTGGTDTQYF,TGTGCCAGCTCACTGACAGGGGGCACAGATACGCAGTATTTT
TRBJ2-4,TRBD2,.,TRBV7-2,CASSVAGTSGRRENIQYF,TGTGCCAGCAGCGTAGCCGGGACTAGCGGGAGGAGGGAAAACATTCAGTACTTC
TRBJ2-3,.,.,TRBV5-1,CASSLSTGITDTQYF,TGCGCCAGCAGCTTGAGTACGGGGATCACAGATACGCAGTATTTT
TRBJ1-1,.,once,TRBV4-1,CASSPRTANTEAFF,TGCGCCAGCAGCCCAAGAACAGCTAACACTGAAGCTTTCTTT
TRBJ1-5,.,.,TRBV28,CAIPGENSNQPQHF,TGTGCCATACCCGGGGAGAATAGCAATCAGCCCCAGCATTTT
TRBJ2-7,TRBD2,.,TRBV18,CASSPGGVHEQYF,TGTGCCAGCTCACCTGGGGGGGTACACGAGCAGTACTTC
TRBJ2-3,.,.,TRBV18,CASSPVGGPDTQYF,TGTGCCAGCTCACCAGTGGGGGGACCAGATACGCAGTATTTT
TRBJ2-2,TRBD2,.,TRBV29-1,CSGRAAGELFF,TGTAGCGGGAGGGCCGCCGGGGAGCTGTTTTTT
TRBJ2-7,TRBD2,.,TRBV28,CASSSLTSGNEQYF,TGTGCCAGCAGTTCCTTGACTAGCGGGAACGAGCAGTACTTC
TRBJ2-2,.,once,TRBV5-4,CASSPGGTPNTGELFF,TGTGCCAGCAGTCCCGGCGGGACTCCGAACACCGGGGAGCTGTTTTTT
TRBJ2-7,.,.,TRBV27,CASSSPLYEQYF,TGTGCCAGCAGTTCCCCACTCTACGAGCAGTACTTC
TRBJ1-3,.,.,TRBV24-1,CATSDPYSGNTIYF,TGTGCCACCAGTGATCCCTACTCTGGAAACACCATATATTTT
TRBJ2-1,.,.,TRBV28,CASSLWAGANEQFF,TGTGCCAGCAGTTTATGGGCTGGGGCCAATGAGCAGTTCTTC
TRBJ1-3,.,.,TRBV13,CASSLQGRGNTIYF,TGTGCCAGCAGCTTACAGGGTCGGGGAAACACCATATATTTT
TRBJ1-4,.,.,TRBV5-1,CASSLSGVREKLFF,TGCGCCAGCAGCTTGTCAGGGGTTAGGGAAAAACTGTTTTTT
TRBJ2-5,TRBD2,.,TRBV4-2,CASSHGTSGSEETQYF,TGTGCCAGCAGCCATGGGACTAGCGGGAGCGAAGAGACCCAGTACTTC
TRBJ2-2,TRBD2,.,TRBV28,CASTTLWGPSGRAGELFF,TGTGCCAGCACCACTCTTTGGGGTCCTAGCGGGAGGGCTGGGGAGCTGTTTTTT
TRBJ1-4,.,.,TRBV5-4,CASSLVRGKLFF,TGTGCCAGCAGCTTGGTCAGGGGAAAACTGTTTTTT
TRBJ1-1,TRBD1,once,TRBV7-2,CASSRQGITEAFF,TGTGCCAGCAGCCGACAGGGGATAACTGAAGCTTTCTTT
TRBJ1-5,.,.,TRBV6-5,CASRLQRGNQPQHF,TGTGCCAGCAGGCTCCAAAGGGGGAATCAGCCCCAGCATTTT
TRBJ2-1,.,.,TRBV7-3,CASSWGLSGEQFF,TGTGCCAGCAGCTGGGGCTTGAGTGGTGAGCAGTTCTTC
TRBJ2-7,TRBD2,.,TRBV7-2,CASSFAGLAGGYAYEQYF,TGTGCCAGCAGCTTCGCGGGACTAGCGGGAGGGTACGCCTACGAGCAGTACTTC
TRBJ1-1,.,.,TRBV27,CASSLVQNTEAFF,TGTGCCAGCAGTTTAGTTCAGAACACTGAAGCTTTCTTT
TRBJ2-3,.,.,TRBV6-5,CASSLGRGTDTQYF,TGTGCCAGCAGTTTAGGCAGGGGTACAGATACGCAGTATTTT
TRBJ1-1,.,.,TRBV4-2,CASSQDYTGANTEAFF,TGTGCCAGCAGCCAAGATTACACGGGAGCGAACACTGAAGCTTTCTTT
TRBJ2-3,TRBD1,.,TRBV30,CAWKTGTSTDTQYF,TGTGCCTGGAAGACAGGGACGAGCACAGATACGCAGTATTTT
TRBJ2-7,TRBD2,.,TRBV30,CAWSDRKAGDNAYEQYF,TGTGCCTGGAGCGACCGAAAAGCGGGAGACAATGCGTACGAGCAGTACTTC
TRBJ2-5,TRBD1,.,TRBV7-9,CASSLGQGALETQYF,TGTGCCAGCAGCTTAGGACAGGGGGCCCTCGAGACCCAGTACTTC
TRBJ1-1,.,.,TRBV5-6,CASSLVRGRNTEAFF,TGTGCCAGCAGCTTGGTCAGGGGTAGGAACACTGAAGCTTTCTTT
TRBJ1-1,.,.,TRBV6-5,CASRGYTEVHPEAFF,TGTGCCAGTAGGGGATATACAGAAGTCCACCCTGAAGCTTTCTTT
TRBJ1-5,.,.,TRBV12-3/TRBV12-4,CASAGGRNQPQHF,TGTGCCAGCGCGGGGGGGAGGAATCAGCCCCAGCATTTT
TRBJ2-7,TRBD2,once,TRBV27,CASSFDSGSEQYF,TGTGCCAGCAGTTTCGATAGCGGGAGCGAGCAGTACTTC
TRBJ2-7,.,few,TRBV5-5,CASSLVTQGSHEQYF,TGTGCCAGCAGCTTGGTGACCCAGGGTTCCCACGAGCAGTACTTC
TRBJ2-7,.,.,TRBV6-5,CASSPSGAGAERYF,TGTGCCAGCAGCCCCTCCGGTGCGGGGGCGGAGAGGTACTTC